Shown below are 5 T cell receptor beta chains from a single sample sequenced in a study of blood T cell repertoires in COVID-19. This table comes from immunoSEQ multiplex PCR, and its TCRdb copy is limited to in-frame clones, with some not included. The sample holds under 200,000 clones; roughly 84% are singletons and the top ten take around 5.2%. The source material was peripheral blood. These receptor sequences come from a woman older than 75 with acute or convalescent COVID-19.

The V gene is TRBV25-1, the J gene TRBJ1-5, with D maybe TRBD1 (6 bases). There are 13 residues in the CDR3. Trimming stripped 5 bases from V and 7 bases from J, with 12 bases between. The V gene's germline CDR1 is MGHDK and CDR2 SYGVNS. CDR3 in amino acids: CASSKAGDQPQHF. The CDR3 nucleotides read TGTGCCAGCAGTAAAGCAGGGGACCAGCCCCAGCATTTT. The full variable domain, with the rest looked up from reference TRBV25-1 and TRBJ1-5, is EADIYQTPRYLVIGTGKKITLECSQTMGHDKMYWYQQDPGMELHLIHYSYGVNSTEKGDLSSESTVSRIRTEHFPLTLESARPSHTSQYLCASSKAGDQPQHFGDGTRLSIL.

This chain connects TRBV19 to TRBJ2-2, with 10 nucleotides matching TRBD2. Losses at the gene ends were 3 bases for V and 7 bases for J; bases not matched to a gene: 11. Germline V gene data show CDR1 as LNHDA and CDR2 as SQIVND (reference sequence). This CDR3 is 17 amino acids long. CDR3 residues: CASSISRAGGLHGELFF. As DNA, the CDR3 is TGTGCCAGTAGTATTTCCCGAGCGGGAGGGCTTCACGGGGAGCTGTTTTTT.

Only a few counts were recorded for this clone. The chain's CDR3 is CASSSLGQQNTEAFF. CDR3 DNA sequence: TGCGCCAGCAGCTCGCTGGGACAGCAGAACACTGAAGCTTTCTTT. The gene calls are TRBV5-1 and TRBJ1-1; TRBD1 aligns across 7 bases. J was trimmed by 1 base and V by 3 bases; bases with no gene match: 6. The CDR3 sequence is 15 residues long. The V gene's germline CDR1 is SGHRS and CDR2 YFSETQ. The entire variable domain, with the rest obtained from reference TRBV5-1 and TRBJ1-1, is as follows: KAGVTQTPRYLIKTRGQQVTLSCSPISGHRSVSWYQQTPGQGLQFLFEYFSETQRNKGNFPGRFSGRQFSNSRSEMNVSTLELGDSALYLCASSSLGQQNTEAFFGQGTRLTVV.

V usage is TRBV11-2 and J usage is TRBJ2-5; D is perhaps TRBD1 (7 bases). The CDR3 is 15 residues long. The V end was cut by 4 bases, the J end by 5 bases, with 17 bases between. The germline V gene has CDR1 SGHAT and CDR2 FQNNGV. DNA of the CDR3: TGTGCCAGCAGCTCCATCCCAGGGGGGTGGGAGACCCAGTACTTC. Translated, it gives CASSSIPGGWETQYF.

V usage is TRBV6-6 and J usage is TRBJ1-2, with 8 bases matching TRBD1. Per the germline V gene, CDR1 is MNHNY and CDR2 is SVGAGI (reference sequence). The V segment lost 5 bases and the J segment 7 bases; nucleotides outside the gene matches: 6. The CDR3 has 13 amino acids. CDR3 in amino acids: CASSRDRSGGYTF. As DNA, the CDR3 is TGTGCCAGCAGTAGGGACAGGTCTGGTGGCTACACCTTC.